This T cell receptor (beta chain) is from a study of blood T cell repertoires in COVID-19. Which cohort a participant joined came from the clinical history participants gave. This CDR3 has 16 residues. The V gene's germline CDR1 is SGHDT and CDR2 YYEEEE. V gave up 1 base and J gave up 5 bases; unmatched junction bases: 7. Sequencing used immunoSEQ multiplex PCR; TCRdb keeps in-frame clones, though not all of them. The repertoire holds some 220,000 clones, with roughly 83% as singletons. This TCR came from a woman between 40 and 50 years old with acute COVID-19. Sequenced input: PBMCs or T cells enriched from blood (not recorded which). The chain joins TRBV5-6 to TRBJ2-5; 11 bases fit TRBD2. Here the CDR3 reads CASSLRASGGRETQYF. The CDR3 coding sequence is TGTGCCAGCAGCTTGCGCGCTAGCGGGGGGAGGGAGACCCAGTACTTC.